The 10 T cell receptor beta chains in this list originate from one sample, sequenced in a study of blood T cell repertoires in COVID-19. Profiling relied on immunoSEQ multiplex PCR, and the TCRdb table lists in-frame clones only, not all of them. Counted here are about 130,000 clones, roughly 77% occurring once; the ten biggest clones make up around 5%. The sequenced sample consisted of peripheral blood. The receptors here all came from a woman aged 70-85 years with COVID-19, enrolled during active disease.

CDR3 nucleotide sequence: TGCGCCAGCAGCCAAGAGTTGGGACTAGAAGTAGTAGATACGCAGTATTTT. Translating gives CASSQELGLEVVDTQYF. This chain uses TRBV4-1 with TRBJ2-3, with 8 bases matching TRBD2. CDR1 and CDR2 (germline): MGHRA, YSYEKL. V shed 0 bases, J shed 5 bases, and the junction held 10 bases outside the gene matches. CDR3 size: 17 residues.

V and J are TRBV6-1 and TRBJ2-6; the match to TRBD1 covers 7 bases. There are 17 residues in the CDR3. Germline V lookup: CDR1 MNHNS, CDR2 SASEGT. J lost 0 bases, V lost 3 bases, and 5 bases had no gene match. The CDR3 protein is CASSDRTGRSGANVLTF. DNA of the CDR3: TGTGCCAGCAGTGATCGGACAGGCCGCTCTGGGGCCAACGTCCTGACTTTC.

The chain has TRBV5-5 and TRBJ2-7; D not resolved. The germline gives CDR1 SGHKS, CDR2 YYEKEE (reference sequence). CDR3 length: 15 amino acids. V was shortened by 2 bases and J by 1 base, with 13 bases between the two germline ends. The CDR3, as DNA: TGTGCCAGCAGCTTTTCATGGAGTGGATCCTACGAGCAGTACTTC. This translates into CASSFSWSGSYEQYF.

This chain uses TRBV4-1 with TRBJ2-5; unclear D gene. The CDR3 has 16 amino acids. The ends were cut back, 4 bases at V and 1 base at J, with 16 bases in the middle. Germline V gives CDR1 MGHRA, CDR2 YSYEKL. This chain's CDR3 is CASSPSAPYSQETQYF. The DNA for the CDR3 is TGCGCCAGCAGCCCGAGCGCTCCTTATAGCCAAGAGACCCAGTACTTC.

This chain links TRBV18 with TRBJ1-5, with D uncertain. Germline V lookup: CDR1 KGHSH, CDR2 LQKENI. V gave up 3 bases and J gave up 3 bases, with 9 bases separating them. The CDR3 sequence is 14 residues long. The CDR3 nucleotides are TGTGCCAGCTCACCTGGGGAGTTCAATCAGCCCCAGCATTTT. Protein sequence: CASSPGEFNQPQHF.

The chain carries TRBV28 and TRBJ1-1; TRBD1 might be the D (6 bases). Trimming left V 5 bases short and J 11 bases short, with 21 bases between. CDR1 and CDR2 from the germline V gene are MDHEN and SYDVKM. This CDR3 contains 14 residues. The CDR3 loop is CASSPGDGSLKAFF. DNA for the CDR3: TGTGCCAGCAGTCCAGGGGACGGCAGCTTGAAGGCTTTCTTT.

Only one count was recorded for this clone. The V gene is TRBV6-1, the J gene TRBJ1-2; D might be TRBD1 (6 bases). From germline, CDR1 is MNHNS and CDR2 SASEGT. V lost 2 bases, J lost 6 bases, and 10 bases lay in between. CDR3 length equals 13 residues. In DNA, the CDR3 is TGTGCCAGCAGTGAACAGGGGCGTAATGGCTACACCTTC. Protein product: CASSEQGRNGYTF.

The rearrangement uses TRBV5-1 and TRBJ1-2, with D maybe TRBD1 (6 bases). The CDR3 extends over 14 amino acids. Germline V CDR1 and CDR2: SGHRS, YFSETQ. Deletions cut 3 bases from V and 2 bases from J, with 11 bases between. The chain's CDR3 is CASSSEGGNYGYTF. CDR3 sequence (DNA): TGCGCCAGCAGCTCGGAGGGGGGGAACTATGGCTACACCTTC.

The genes are TRBV3-1 (or the pseudogene TRBV3-2) and TRBJ2-3, with TRBD2 identical over 10 bases. CDR3 size: 17 residues. V lost 0 bases to trimming and J lost 5 bases; unmatched junction nucleotides: 8. Per the germline V gene, CDR1 is LGHDT and CDR2 is YNNKEL (reference sequence). CDR3 sequence reads: CASSQDRSGGALDTQYF. CDR3 DNA sequence: TGTGCCAGCAGCCAAGATAGAAGCGGGGGGGCCCTAGATACGCAGTATTTT.

The genes are TRBV2 and TRBJ1-4, with D tentatively TRBD1 (6 bases). This CDR3 spans 13 amino acids. V lost 4 bases, J lost 5 bases, and 8 bases lay in between. Germline loops: CDR1 SNHLY, CDR2 FYNNEI. CDR3 loop: CASSAGANEKLFF. CDR3 coding DNA: TGTGCCAGCAGTGCAGGGGCGAATGAAAAACTGTTTTTT.